This T cell receptor beta chain was obtained from a study of somatic mutations in cytotoxic T cells in rheumatoid arthritis. Looking at the study overall: Blood samples of around 30 ml were drawn from patients (in EDTA) right after diagnosis and before any treatment. The authors flow-sorted some V beta antibody-stained T-cell populations at nearly 100% purity, including V beta1+ cells that they sequenced for TCRB.

The germline V and J ends were trimmed by 2 bases and 3 bases, with 4 bases remaining between them. Per germline, CDR1 LNHDA and CDR2 SQIVND (reference sequence). CDR3 size: 13 residues. Only in-frame clones appear in the TCRdb table, and some are missing; sequencing was by immunoSEQ multiplex PCR. This table has fewer than 40,000 clones, approximately 85% appearing once. This clone has only a few counts. The clonotype was recovered from an adult with rheumatoid arthritis. The sample comprised CD8+ T cells sorted from blood. V is TRBV19 and J is TRBJ2-2; D is undetermined. Here the CDR3 DNA reads TGTGCCAGTAGTATATGGGACACCGGGGAGCTGTTTTTT. Translation gives CASSIWDTGELFF.